This T cell receptor beta chain stems from a study of T cell repertoires in cytomegalovirus infection. Study overall: Researchers turned to recently identified HLA-C-restricted CMV epitopes as well as well-studied HLA-B-restricted ones. Signatures in public TCR beta sequences pointed to both CMV infection and matching HLA type.

CDR1 is SGHRS, CDR2 YFSETQ, per germline. V gave up 3 bases and J gave up 4 bases, with 24 bases separating them. The CDR3 length is 18 residues. This clonotype turned up a few times. Its antigen is unidentified. TCRdb re-derived calls from the reads in MiXCR, one entry per CDR3 protein. The table shows around 430,000 distinct CDR3 sequences, with approximately 42% occurring only once. The rearrangement uses TRBV5-1 and TRBJ2-3; TRBD2 might be the D (6 bases). Here the sequenced sample was cultured PBMCs, taken from culture after CMV antigen stimulation. This receptor was obtained from a human donor in good health (CMV status not recorded). Some clones in this sample may be carry-over from other donors' samples. The CDR3 region has the DNA TGCGCCAGCAGCTCAGAAGGACCGGGAATCACGGGAGCAGATACGCAGTATTTT. Its protein is CASSSEGPGITGADTQYF.